Shown below are 16 T cell receptor beta chains from a single sample sequenced in a study of T cell repertoires in cytomegalovirus infection. One entry per CDR3 protein results from TCRdb running MiXCR on the reads. The table records about 310,000 distinct CDR3 sequences, roughly 9.3% of them present only once. The specimen sequenced was PBMCs. These receptors were obtained from a human donor in good health (CMV status not recorded). Some clones in this sample may be carry-over from other donors' samples.

This clonotype was seen repeatedly, ten times or more. The chain joins TRBV28 to TRBJ2-1; TRBD1 matches at 7 bases. This CDR3 has 14 amino acids. Trimming took 10 bases from V and 7 from J; bases not matched to a gene: 13. Germline assignment: CDR1 MDHEN and CDR2 SYDVKM. The CDR3 region is CATNRDRSGNEQFF. CDR3 DNA: TGTGCCACAAACCGGGACAGAAGCGGAAATGAGCAGTTCTTC.

The chain is built from TRBV6-6 and TRBJ1-2; D gene unclear. The CDR3 has 13 amino acids. CDR1 is MNHNY, CDR2 SVGAGI, per germline (reference sequence). V shed 2 bases and J shed 3 bases, with 7 bases lying between them. CDR3 DNA sequence: TGTGCCAGCAGTTACGAGGGTGACTATGGCTACACCTTC. Translated, it gives CASSYEGDYGYTF.

In its sample, this clonotype was seen a few times. V usage is TRBV5-1 and J usage is TRBJ1-2, with D maybe TRBD1 (6 bases). Germline V gene data show CDR1 as SGHRS and CDR2 as YFSETQ. The CDR3 runs to 15 residues. V shed 0 bases and J shed 6 bases, with 15 bases lying between them. CDR3 in DNA: TGCGCCAGCAGCTTGGATGGTCGACAGGTCAATGGCTACACCTTC. Protein: CASSLDGRQVNGYTF.

This clonotype was counted at least ten times. This chain uses TRBV6-5 with TRBJ1-2; D call uncertain. The germline V gene has CDR1 MNHEY and CDR2 SVGAGI. This CDR3 has 14 amino acids. V dropped 0 bases and J dropped 5 bases, with 10 bases sitting between them. Written as DNA, the CDR3 is TGTGCCAGCAGTTACTCGCGGATACCATATGGCTACACCTTC. This sequence encodes CASSYSRIPYGYTF.

This clonotype was found many times. The V gene is TRBV6-5, the J gene TRBJ1-3; no firm D call. Trimming took off 6 bases at V and 0 bases at J, with 9 bases between the two ends. Per the germline V gene, CDR1 is MNHEY and CDR2 is SVGAGI. The CDR3 length is 14 residues. The CDR3 DNA is TGTGCCAGCAGATACCGGTACTCTGGAAACACCATATATTTT. Protein product: CASRYRYSGNTIYF.

This clonotype has at least ten counts. V gene TRBV7-6 combines with J gene TRBJ2-2, with D maybe TRBD2 (5 bases). V lost 10 bases to trimming and J lost 0 bases, with 12 bases between them. Germline CDR1 and CDR2: SGHVS and FNYEAQ. The CDR3 covers 14 residues. The CDR3, as DNA: TGTGCCACCGGGGTAGACACGAACACCGGGGAGCTGTTTTTT. Translating gives CATGVDTNTGELFF.

This clonotype was seen at least ten times. For the CDR3, the DNA is TGTGCCAGCAGCTTACTTCCCACAGATACGCAGTATTTT. Protein product: CASSLLPTDTQYF. The chain couples TRBV5-5 to TRBJ2-3; D is unresolved. With 2 bases removed from V and 2 bases from J, the gap between germline ends came to 6 bases. The CDR3 spans 13 residues. Per germline, CDR1 SGHKS and CDR2 YYEKEE (reference sequence).

The CDR3 DNA is TGCAGTGTCCTAACGAGAAACACCATATATTTT. It codes for CSVLTRNTIYF. The V call is TRBV20-1, the J call TRBJ1-3; D is uncertain. V was shortened by 7 bases and J by 5 bases, with 9 bases between the two germline ends. CDR3 length equals 11 residues. CDR1 is DFQATT and CDR2 is SNEGSKA in the germline V gene (reference sequence).

This clonotype was seen only a few times. The V gene is TRBV14, the J gene TRBJ1-1; D is uncertain. The germline V gene has CDR1 SGHDN and CDR2 FVKESK. The ends were cut back, 1 base at V and 3 bases at J, with 3 bases in the middle. There are 12 residues in the CDR3. CDR3 sequence: CASSQVYTEAFF. The DNA for the CDR3 is TGTGCCAGCAGCCAAGTGTACACTGAAGCTTTCTTT.

This clonotype was detected many times. The chain joins TRBV6-2 or TRBV6-3 to TRBJ1-1; no clear D gene. CDR3 length equals 13 residues. CDR1 and CDR2 (germline): MNHEY, SVGEGT. V lost 5 bases to trimming and J lost 11 bases, with 18 bases between them. CDR3 nucleotides: TGTGCCAGCAGTGCTCCGGGATCCACGGGGGCTTTCTTT. Protein product: CASSAPGSTGAFF.

This clonotype has a count of ten or more. V and J are TRBV7-2 and TRBJ1-3; D may be TRBD1 (6 bases). V lost 5 bases and J lost 0, with 8 bases in between. The CDR3 is 14 amino acids. The germline CDR1 and CDR2 sequences are SGHTA and FQGNSA. CDR3 sequence (DNA): TGTGCCAGCAGCCGGGACAACTCTGGAAACACCATATATTTT. As protein: CASSRDNSGNTIYF.

This clonotype was seen at least ten times. The chain couples TRBV7-9 to TRBJ1-2; TRBD1 matches at 8 bases. The CDR3 has 15 amino acids. Trimming took 5 bases from V and 0 from J; bases not matched to a gene: 5. Germline CDR1 reads SEHNR; CDR2 reads FQNEAQ (reference sequence). The CDR3 protein is CASSRQGSTNYGYTF. DNA for the CDR3: TGTGCCAGCAGCCGACAGGGGTCGACTAACTATGGCTACACCTTC. Complete variable domain (other parts from reference TRBV7-9 and TRBJ1-2): DTGVSQNPRHKITKRGQNVTFRCDPISEHNRLYWYRQTLGQGPEFLTYFQNEAQLEKSRLLSDRFSAERPKGSFSTLEIQRTEQGDSAMYLCASSRQGSTNYGYTFGSGTRLTVV.

The chain links TRBV5-4 to TRBJ2-3, with 8 positions matching TRBD2. The CDR3 runs to 15 residues. Germline V gives CDR1 SGHNT, CDR2 YYREEE (reference sequence). The trim removed 4 bases at V and 3 bases at J, leaving 7 bases unmatched. Written as DNA, the CDR3 is TGTGCCAGCAGCCTTAGCGGGGTTGGAACAGATACGCAGTATTTT. Its translation: CASSLSGVGTDTQYF.

The rearrangement joins TRBV12-3 or TRBV12-4 to TRBJ1-6; D is unresolved. Trimming pared 3 bases from V and 5 bases from J, leaving 11 bases between. The CDR3 spans 15 residues. The CDR3 sequence is CASSFVRHDNSPLHF. CDR3 DNA: TGTGCCAGCAGTTTTGTTAGGCACGATAATTCACCCCTCCACTTT.

This clonotype was seen many times. The rearrangement links TRBV6-2 or TRBV6-3 to TRBJ2-7; TRBD1 is a possible D gene (6 bases). Germline-derived CDR1 and CDR2 are MNHEY and SVGEGT. This CDR3 comprises 14 residues. V lost 2 bases and J 0 bases, leaving 8 bases between the germline ends. The CDR3 is CASSYRDNSYEQYV. The CDR3 nucleotides read TGTGCCAGCAGTTACCGGGACAACTCCTACGAGCAGTACGTC.

This clonotype was detected ten times or more. The rearrangement joins TRBV28 to TRBJ1-5, with D tentatively TRBD1 (6 bases). CDR1 is MDHEN and CDR2 is SYDVKM in the germline V gene. The CDR3 extends over 15 amino acids. V lost 7 bases and J 6 bases, leaving 19 bases between the germline ends. CDR3 DNA sequence: TGTGCCAGCAATATCGGGGGGGGGCGCGGTCAGCCCCAGCATTTT. Encoded protein: CASNIGGGRGQPQHF.